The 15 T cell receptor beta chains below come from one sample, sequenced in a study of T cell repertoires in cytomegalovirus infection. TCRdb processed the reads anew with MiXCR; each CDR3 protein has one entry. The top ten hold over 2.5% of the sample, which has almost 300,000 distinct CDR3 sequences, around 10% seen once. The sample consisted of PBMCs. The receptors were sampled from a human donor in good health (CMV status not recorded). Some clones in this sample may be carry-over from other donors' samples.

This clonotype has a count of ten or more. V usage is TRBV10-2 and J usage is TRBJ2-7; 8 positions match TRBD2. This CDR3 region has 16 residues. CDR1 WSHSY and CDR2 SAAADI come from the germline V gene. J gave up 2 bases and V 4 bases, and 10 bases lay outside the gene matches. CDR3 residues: CASSVGSGGSTYEQYF. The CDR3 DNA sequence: TGCGCCAGCAGTGTGGGGAGCGGGGGTTCGACCTACGAGCAGTACTTC.

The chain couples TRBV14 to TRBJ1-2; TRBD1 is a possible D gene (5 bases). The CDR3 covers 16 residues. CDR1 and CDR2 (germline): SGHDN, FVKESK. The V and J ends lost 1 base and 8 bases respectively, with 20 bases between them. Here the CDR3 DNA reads TGTGCCAGCAGCCAAGGGGTCTTGGCAGGGATAGAAGGCTACACCTTC. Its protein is CASSQGVLAGIEGYTF.

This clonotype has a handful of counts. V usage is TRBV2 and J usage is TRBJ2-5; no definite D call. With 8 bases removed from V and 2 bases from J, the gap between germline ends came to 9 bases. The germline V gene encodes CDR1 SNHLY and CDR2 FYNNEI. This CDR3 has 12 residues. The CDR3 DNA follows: TGTGCCAGCTGCCAGTTTCAAGAGACCCAGTACTTC. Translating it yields CASCQFQETQYF.

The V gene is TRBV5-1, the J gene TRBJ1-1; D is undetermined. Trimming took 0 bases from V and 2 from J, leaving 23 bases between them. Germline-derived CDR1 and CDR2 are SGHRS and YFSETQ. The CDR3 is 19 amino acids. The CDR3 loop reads CASSLARSPPISKNTEAFF. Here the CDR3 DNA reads TGCGCCAGCAGCTTGGCCAGGTCACCACCTATCTCAAAAAACACTGAAGCTTTCTTT.

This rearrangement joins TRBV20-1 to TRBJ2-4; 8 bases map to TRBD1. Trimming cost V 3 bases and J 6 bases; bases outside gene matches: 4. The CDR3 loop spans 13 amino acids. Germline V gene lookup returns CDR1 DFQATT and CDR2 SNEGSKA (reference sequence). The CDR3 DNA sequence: TGCAGTGCTAGTCAGGGGGCAGGAAACATTCAGTACTTC. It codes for CSASQGAGNIQYF.

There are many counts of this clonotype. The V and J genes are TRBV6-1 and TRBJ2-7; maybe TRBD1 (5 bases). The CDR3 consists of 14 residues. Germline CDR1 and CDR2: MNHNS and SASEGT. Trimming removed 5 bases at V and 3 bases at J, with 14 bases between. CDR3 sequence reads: CASSLSGLGYEQYF. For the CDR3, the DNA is TGTGCCAGCAGTCTCTCAGGGTTGGGCTACGAGCAGTACTTC.

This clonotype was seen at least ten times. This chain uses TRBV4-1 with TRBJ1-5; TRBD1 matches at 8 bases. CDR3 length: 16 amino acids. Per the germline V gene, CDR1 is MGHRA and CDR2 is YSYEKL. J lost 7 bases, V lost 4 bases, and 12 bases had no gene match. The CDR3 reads CASSLLPGQGEQPQHF. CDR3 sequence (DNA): TGCGCCAGCAGCCTACTGCCCGGACAGGGCGAGCAGCCCCAGCATTTT.

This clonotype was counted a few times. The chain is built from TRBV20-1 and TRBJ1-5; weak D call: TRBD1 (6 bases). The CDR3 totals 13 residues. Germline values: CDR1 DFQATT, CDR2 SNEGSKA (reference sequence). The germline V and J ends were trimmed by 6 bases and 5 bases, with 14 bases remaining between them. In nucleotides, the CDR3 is TGCAGTGCCTCGCGGGACAAGGATCAGCCCCAGCATTTT. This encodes CSASRDKDQPQHF.

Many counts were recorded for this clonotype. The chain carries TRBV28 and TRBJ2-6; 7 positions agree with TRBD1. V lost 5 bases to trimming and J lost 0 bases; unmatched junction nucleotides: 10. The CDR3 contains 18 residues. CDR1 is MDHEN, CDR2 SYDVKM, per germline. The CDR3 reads CASSPRTGTSSGANVLTF. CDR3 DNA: TGTGCCAGCAGTCCTCGGACAGGAACCAGCTCTGGGGCCAACGTCCTGACTTTC.

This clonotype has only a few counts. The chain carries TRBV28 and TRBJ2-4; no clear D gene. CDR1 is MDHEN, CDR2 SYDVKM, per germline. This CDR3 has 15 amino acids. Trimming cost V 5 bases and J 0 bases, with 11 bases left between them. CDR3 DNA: TGTGCCAGCAGTCGCAGGAACCTAGCCAAAAACATTCAGTACTTC. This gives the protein CASSRRNLAKNIQYF. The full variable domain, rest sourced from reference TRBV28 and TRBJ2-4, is DVKVTQSSRYLVKRTGEKVFLECVQDMDHENMFWYRQDPGLGLRLIYFSYDVKMKEKGDIPEGYSVSREKKERFSLILESASTNQTSMYLCASSRRNLAKNIQYFGAGTRLSVL.

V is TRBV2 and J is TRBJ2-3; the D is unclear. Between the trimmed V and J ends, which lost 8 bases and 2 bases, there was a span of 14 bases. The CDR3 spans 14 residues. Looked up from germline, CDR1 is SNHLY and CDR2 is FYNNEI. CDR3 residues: CASRSRDFTDTQYF. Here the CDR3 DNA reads TGTGCCAGCCGTAGCAGAGACTTCACAGATACGCAGTATTTT.

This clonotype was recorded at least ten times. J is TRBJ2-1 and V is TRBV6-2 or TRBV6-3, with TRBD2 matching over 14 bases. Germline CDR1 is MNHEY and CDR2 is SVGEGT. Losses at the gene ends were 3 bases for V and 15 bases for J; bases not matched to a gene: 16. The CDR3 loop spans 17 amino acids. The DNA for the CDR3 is TGTGCCAGCAGTTATGGGACTAGCGGGAGCCACGACCCGGAGTGGTTCTTC. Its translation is CASSYGTSGSHDPEWFF.

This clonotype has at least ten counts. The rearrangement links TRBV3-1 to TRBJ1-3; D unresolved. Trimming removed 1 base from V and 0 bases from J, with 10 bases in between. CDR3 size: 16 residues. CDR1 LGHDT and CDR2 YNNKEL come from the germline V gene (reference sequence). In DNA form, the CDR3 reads TGTGCCAGCAGCCAAGGATGGCAGGCCTCTGGAAACACCATATATTTT. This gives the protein CASSQGWQASGNTIYF.

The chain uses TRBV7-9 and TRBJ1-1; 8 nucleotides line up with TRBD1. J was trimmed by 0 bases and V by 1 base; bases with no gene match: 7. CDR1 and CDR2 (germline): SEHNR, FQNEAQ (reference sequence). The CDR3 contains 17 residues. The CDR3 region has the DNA TGTGCCAGCAGCTTAGGGCAGGGGGCGAGGTTGAACACTGAAGCTTTCTTT. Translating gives CASSLGQGARLNTEAFF. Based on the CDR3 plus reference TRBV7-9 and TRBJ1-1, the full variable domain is DTGVSQNPRHKITKRGQNVTFRCDPISEHNRLYWYRQTLGQGPEFLTYFQNEAQLEKSRLLSDRFSAERPKGSFSTLEIQRTEQGDSAMYLCASSLGQGARLNTEAFFGQGTRLTVV.

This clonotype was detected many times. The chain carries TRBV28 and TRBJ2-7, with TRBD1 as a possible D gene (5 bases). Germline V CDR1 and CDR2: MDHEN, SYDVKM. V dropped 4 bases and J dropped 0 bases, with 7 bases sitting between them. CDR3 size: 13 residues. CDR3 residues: CASSSDSSYEQYV. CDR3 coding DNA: TGTGCCAGCAGTTCAGACAGCTCCTACGAGCAGTACGTC.